The next 19 T cell receptor beta chains were all read from a single sample in a study of neurological immune-mediated disorders. TCRdb itself ran the 5' RACE reads through MiXCR, one entry per CDR3 protein. The sample lists 20,000 to 30,000 distinct CDR3 sequences; 2% to 2.5% were seen once. The sequencing input was PBMCs. These TCRs come from a woman in her fifties or sixties with multiple sclerosis.

Ten or more counts support this clonotype. The chain uses TRBV7-8 and TRBJ2-3, with 7 bases fitting TRBD2. Germline V lookup: CDR1 SGHVS, CDR2 FQNEAQ. This CDR3 spans 12 amino acids. V was pared by 7 bases and J by 8 bases, with 6 bases of the junction left unmatched. The CDR3 nucleotides read TGTGCCAGCACATGGGGGGAGGGTACGCAGTATTTT. This codes for CASTWGEGTQYF.

This clonotype was observed many times. The rearrangement joins TRBV12-3 or TRBV12-4 to TRBJ2-7; 7 bases match TRBD1. Germline trimming cut 3 bases from V and 2 bases from J; bases unmatched to any gene: 7. The CDR3 extends over 15 amino acids. The CDR3 is CASSLGTAVPYEQYF. CDR3 bases: TGTGCCAGCAGTTTGGGGACAGCCGTTCCCTACGAGCAGTACTTC.

By share, this clonotype counts as medium-sized (0.01 to 0.1%). This chain connects TRBV20-1 to TRBJ2-3; maybe TRBD2 (5 bases). Germline V gene sequence: CDR1 DFQATT, CDR2 SNEGSKA (reference sequence). CDR3 length: 13 amino acids. V gave up 6 bases and J gave up 4 bases, with 14 bases separating them. The CDR3 sequence is CSAGVRAADTQYF. Written as DNA, the CDR3 is TGCAGTGCCGGGGTCCGGGCGGCAGATACGCAGTATTTT.

At least ten counts were recorded for this clonotype. V is TRBV27 and J is TRBJ1-2; TRBD1 aligns across 9 bases. CDR1 and CDR2 (germline): MNHEY, SMNVEV (reference sequence). V gave up 6 bases and J gave up 8 bases; unmatched junction bases: 13. This CDR3 is built from 15 residues. The DNA of the CDR3 is TGTGCCAGCAGGAGACCGGGACAGGGAGACTTAGGCTACACCTTC. The encoded protein is CASRRPGQGDLGYTF.

At least ten counts were recorded for this clonotype. The chain is built from TRBV12-3 or TRBV12-4 and TRBJ2-1, with D perhaps matching TRBD2 (5 bases). Trimming left V 6 bases short and J 7 bases short, with 10 bases between. This CDR3 has 12 amino acids. The CDR3 region is CASSRTGNEQFF. The CDR3 DNA reads TGTGCCAGCAGCCGCACGGGGAATGAGCAGTTCTTC.

The table lists this clonotype with a few counts. The rearrangement links TRBV7-6 to TRBJ2-1, with TRBD1 identical over 7 bases. The J segment lost 2 bases and the V segment lost 5 bases, leaving 6 bases of the junction unmatched. CDR3 length: 15 amino acids. The germline V gene has CDR1 SGHVS and CDR2 FNYEAQ. CDR3 residues: CASSPGTEAYNEQFF. For the CDR3, the DNA is TGTGCCAGCAGCCCCGGGACAGAGGCCTACAATGAGCAGTTCTTC.

This clonotype was recorded many times. This chain uses TRBV20-1 with TRBJ1-1, with 12 positions matching TRBD1. V lost 5 bases, J lost 8 bases, and 15 bases stayed unmatched. There are 16 residues in the CDR3. Germline V gene lookup returns CDR1 DFQATT and CDR2 SNEGSKA (reference sequence). The CDR3 loop is CSADSGTGGYVEEAFF. CDR3 in DNA: TGCAGTGCTGACTCGGGGACAGGGGGCTATGTCGAAGAAGCTTTCTTT.

This clonotype was seen at least ten times. V is TRBV24-1 and J is TRBJ1-1; D gene ambiguous. CDR1 is KGHDR, CDR2 SFDVKD, per germline. The CDR3 contains 13 residues. With 9 bases removed from V and 1 base from J, the gap between germline ends came to 11 bases. The CDR3 DNA follows: TGTGCCACCCAGAGGAGCGGGAACACTGAAGCTTTCTTT. It encodes CATQRSGNTEAFF.

The rearrangement uses TRBV4-1 and TRBJ2-2; 12 bases align to TRBD2. CDR3 size: 18 residues. The V gene end was trimmed by 1 base and the J gene end by 7 bases; junction bases not matched to a gene: 10. Per the germline V gene, CDR1 is MGHRA and CDR2 is YSYEKL. The CDR3 sequence: CASSQVTSGRPRGGELFF. CDR3 in DNA: TGCGCCAGCAGCCAAGTGACTAGCGGGAGACCCCGGGGCGGGGAGCTGTTTTTT.

By frequency in the sample, this clonotype is medium-sized. V is TRBV5-1 and J is TRBJ2-1; D is perhaps TRBD1 (6 bases). The CDR3 is 16 amino acids. V was clipped by 7 bases and J by 7 bases, with 24 bases between them. Germline assignment: CDR1 SGHRS and CDR2 YFSETQ. The CDR3 loop is CASLPGGGGGKNEQFF. The CDR3 nucleotides read TGCGCCAGCCTCCCTGGGGGCGGAGGTGGTAAGAATGAGCAGTTCTTC.

The table lists this clonotype with many counts. This chain uses TRBV20-1 with TRBJ2-7, with 10 bases lining up with TRBD2. Trimming took 3 bases from V and 3 from J; bases not matched to a gene: 5. CDR1 and CDR2 from the germline V gene are DFQATT and SNEGSKA (reference sequence). The CDR3 consists of 14 residues. The CDR3 sequence: CSASGSGGNYEQYF. As DNA, the CDR3 is TGCAGTGCTAGTGGTAGCGGGGGGAACTACGAGCAGTACTTC.

This clonotype was detected many times. The genes are TRBV27 and TRBJ1-6, with D hard to call. The germline V gene has CDR1 MNHEY and CDR2 SMNVEV (reference sequence). V was trimmed by 3 bases and J by 10 bases, leaving 7 bases between them. CDR3 length equals 12 residues. The CDR3 region has the DNA TGTGCCAGCAGTTTGTTGGGGTCACCCCTCCACTTT. Residues: CASSLLGSPLHF.

Ten or more counts support this clonotype. The V gene is TRBV10-3, the J gene TRBJ1-5, with D hard to call. CDR1 ENHRY and CDR2 SYGVKD come from the germline V gene. Trimming took off 0 bases at V and 0 bases at J, with 9 bases between the two ends. This CDR3 is 16 amino acids long. The CDR3, as DNA: TGTGCCATCAGTGAGTCGGGATCGATTAGCAATCAGCCCCAGCATTTT. Encoded protein: CAISESGSISNQPQHF.

This clonotype was detected only a few times. The rearrangement links TRBV14 to TRBJ1-1; D is ambiguous. Trimming removed 0 bases at V and 0 bases at J, with 14 bases between. There are 17 residues in the CDR3. Germline V gene data show CDR1 as SGHDN and CDR2 as FVKESK. CDR3 in amino acids: CASSQDKGAVMNTEAFF. The DNA of the CDR3 is TGTGCCAGCAGCCAAGATAAGGGTGCCGTAATGAACACTGAAGCTTTCTTT. The full variable domain, rest sourced from reference TRBV14 and TRBJ1-1, is EAGVTQFPSHSVIEKGQTVTLRCDPISGHDNLYWYRRVMGKEIKFLLHFVKESKQDESGMPNNRFLAERTGGTYSTLKVQPAELEDSGVYFCASSQDKGAVMNTEAFFGQGTRLTVV.

This clonotype was seen many times. The chain uses TRBV5-1 and TRBJ2-7; TRBD1 agrees at 9 bases. This CDR3 contains 14 residues. CDR1 is SGHRS and CDR2 is YFSETQ in the germline V gene. Losses at the gene ends were 4 bases for V and 2 bases for J; bases not matched to a gene: 4. CDR3 in DNA: TGCGCCAGCAGCAGGGACAGGGTCGCCTACGAGCAGTACTTC. It specifies CASSRDRVAYEQYF.

By its share, this clonotype is medium-sized. The J gene is TRBJ2-2, the V gene TRBV3-1; D unresolved. The CDR3 covers 14 residues. V dropped 4 bases and J dropped 5 bases, with 11 bases sitting between them. The germline CDR1 and CDR2 sequences are LGHDT and YNNKEL (reference sequence). The DNA of the CDR3 is TGTGCCAGCAGCCCCGTAACAGCGACCGGGGAGCTGTTTTTT. It is translated as CASSPVTATGELFF.

This clonotype was seen ten or more times. The gene calls are TRBV5-1 and TRBJ2-1; 7 nucleotides align to TRBD1. The length of the CDR3 is 13 residues. Germline V gene sequence: CDR1 SGHRS, CDR2 YFSETQ. Trimming removed 6 bases from V and 3 bases from J; junction bases left unmatched: 3. In DNA, the CDR3 is TGCGCCAGCACACGGGACAGCTACAATGAGCAGTTCTTC. Translating gives CASTRDSYNEQFF.

A word on this clonotype: A read error may be the cause here, since a much bigger clone is one base away. The genes are TRBV3-1 and TRBJ1-1, with TRBD1 as a possible D gene (6 bases). V shed 6 bases and J shed 1 base, with 12 bases lying between them. The CDR3 is 14 residues long. Germline CDR1 and CDR2: LGHDT and YNNKEL (reference sequence). The CDR3 nucleotides are TGTGCCAGCAGACAGGGAAAGGAGAACACTGAAGCTTTCTTT. Translated, it gives CASRQGKENTEAFF.

This clonotype was seen more than once but under ten times. CDR3 sequence reads: CASSVSVIGTGDYEQYF. CDR3 in DNA: TGTGCCAGCAGCGTATCGGTAATCGGGACAGGGGACTACGAGCAGTACTTC. This chain connects TRBV9 to TRBJ2-7; 10 bases align to TRBD1. Germline V gene data show CDR1 as SGDLS and CDR2 as YYNGEE. With V trimmed by 1 base and J by 3 bases, 10 bases remained unmatched. CDR3 length: 17 residues.